The subject of this entry is one TCR beta chain. This CDR3 comprises 15 residues. Trimming removed 2 bases from V and 0 bases from J, with 8 bases in between. Germline loops: CDR1 SGHAT, CDR2 FQNNGV. This record comes from a study of T-cell memory formation after mild COVID-19. From the 5' RACE reads, TCRdb called clonotypes with MiXCR, one entry per CDR3 protein. The repertoire holds roughly 86,000 distinct CDR3 sequences, with more than 10% as singletons. The source of this sequence is an adult woman who had mild COVID-19 (a few samples of this study predate the infection). Cell type and time point are not known. Sequenced input: PBMCs or a T cell subset sorted from them (not recorded which). The chain recombines TRBV11-2 with TRBJ2-1; D remains unclear. CDR3 loop: CASSLRRSSYNEQFF. The CDR3 DNA follows: TGTGCCAGCAGCTTACGACGGAGCTCCTACAATGAGCAGTTCTTC.